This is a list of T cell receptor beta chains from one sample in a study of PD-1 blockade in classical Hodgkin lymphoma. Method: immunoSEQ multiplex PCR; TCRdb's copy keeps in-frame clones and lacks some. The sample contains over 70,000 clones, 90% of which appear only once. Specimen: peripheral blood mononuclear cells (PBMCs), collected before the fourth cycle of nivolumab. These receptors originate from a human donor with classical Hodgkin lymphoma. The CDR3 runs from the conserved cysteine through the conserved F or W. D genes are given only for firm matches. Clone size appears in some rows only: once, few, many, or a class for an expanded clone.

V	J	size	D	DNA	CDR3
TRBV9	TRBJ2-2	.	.	TGTGCCAGCAGCGTAGGGGATTATCAACCCACCGGGGAGCTGTTTTTT	CASSVGDYQPTGELFF
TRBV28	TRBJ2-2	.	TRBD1	TGTGCCAGCAGTGGGGGACAGGACTGGACCGGGGAGCTGTTTTTT	CASSGGQDWTGELFF
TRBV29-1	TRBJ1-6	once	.	TGCAGCGTTGATCAGGGCGGGGATTCACCCCTCCACTTT	CSVDQGGDSPLHF
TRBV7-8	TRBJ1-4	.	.	TGTGCCAGCAGCTTCCGGCTCGGGGGTGAAAAACTGTTTTTT	CASSFRLGGEKLFF
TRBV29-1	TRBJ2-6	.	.	TGCAGCGCCCGTCAACAGCTAGCTGGGGCCAACGTCCTGACTTTC	CSARQQLAGANVLTF
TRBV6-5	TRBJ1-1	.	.	TGTGCCAGCAGTAACGCTGAAGCTTTCTTT	CASSNAEAFF
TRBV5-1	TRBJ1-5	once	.	TGCGCCAGCAGCTTGGCAGGGGACGACCAGCCCCAGCATTTT	CASSLAGDDQPQHF
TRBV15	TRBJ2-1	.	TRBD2	TGTGCCACCGCCGGGGGGGTGTTCGGCAATGAGCAGTTCTTC	CATAGGVFGNEQFF
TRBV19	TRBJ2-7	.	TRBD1	TGTGCCAGTAGTCCCTCCGGGACAGGAGATTACGAGCAGTACTTC	CASSPSGTGDYEQYF
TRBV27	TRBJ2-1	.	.	TGTGCCAGCAGTGTTCCGGGACCCAGCTCCTACAATGAGCAGTTCTTC	CASSVPGPSSYNEQFF
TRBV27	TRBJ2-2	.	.	TGTGCCAGCAGCTCCCCTCTGCGGGGCAGGGAGGCCGGGGAGCTGTTTTTT	CASSSPLRGREAGELFF
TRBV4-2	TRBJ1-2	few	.	TGTGCCAGCAGCCAAGCACCGCGTAATGGCTACACCTTC	CASSQAPRNGYTF
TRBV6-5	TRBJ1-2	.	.	TGTGCCAGCAGTTACTCGGGCAGAGAGTTCGGCTACACCTTC	CASSYSGREFGYTF
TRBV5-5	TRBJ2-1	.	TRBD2	TGTGCCAGCAGCTCACTAGCGGGGGGGAGCTCCTACAATGAGCAGTTCTTC	CASSSLAGGSSYNEQFF
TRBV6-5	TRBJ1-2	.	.	TGTGCCAGCAGTTATACCAGGGATCCGTATGGCTACACCTTC	CASSYTRDPYGYTF
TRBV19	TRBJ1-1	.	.	TGTGCCAGTAGTATCGGAATAGGGGCCTCCACTTTTCTTATGAACACTGAAGCTTTCTTT	CASSIGIGASTFLMNTEAFF
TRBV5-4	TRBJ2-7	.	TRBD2	TGTGCCAGCAGCTGGGGACTAGCTGGGAGCTACGAGCAGTACTTC	CASSWGLAGSYEQYF
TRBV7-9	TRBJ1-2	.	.	TGTGCCAGCAGCTTCTCCTCCTATGGCTACACCTTC	CASSFSSYGYTF
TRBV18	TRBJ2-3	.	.	TGTGCCAGCTCACCGGGGGACACCTACACAGATACGCAGTATTTT	CASSPGDTYTDTQYF
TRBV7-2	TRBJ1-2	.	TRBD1	TGTGCCAGCAGTTACGACAGGGATGATGGCTACACCTTC	CASSYDRDDGYTF
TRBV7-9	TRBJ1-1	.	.	TGTGCCAGCAGCCCACGGGAGGACACTGAAGCTTTCTTT	CASSPREDTEAFF
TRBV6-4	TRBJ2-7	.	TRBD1	TGTGCCCCCCTGGACAGGGGAATAACCTACGAGCAGTACTTC	CAPLDRGITYEQYF
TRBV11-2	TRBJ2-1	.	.	TGTGCCAGCAGCTCCACACAGGGTGGTAATGAGCAGTTCTTC	CASSSTQGGNEQFF
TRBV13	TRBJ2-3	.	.	TGTGCCAGCAGCCTACTAGGTCCTGAGGCAGATACGCAGTATTTT	CASSLLGPEADTQYF
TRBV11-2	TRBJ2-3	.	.	TGTGCCAGCAGCTTGTACCGGGCGTCGGGTACGCAGTATTTT	CASSLYRASGTQYF
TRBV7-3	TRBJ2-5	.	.	TGTGCCAGCAGCTTGGATGGACTTGGGGGGGAGACCCAGTACTTC	CASSLDGLGGETQYF
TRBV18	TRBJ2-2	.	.	TGTGCCAGCTCACCCCTGGGGGGAGAGAACACCGGGGAGCTGTTTTTT	CASSPLGGENTGELFF
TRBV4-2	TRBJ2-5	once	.	TGTGCCAGCAGCCAAAAACCACCGGGGGGCCCAGAGACCCAGTACTTC	CASSQKPPGGPETQYF
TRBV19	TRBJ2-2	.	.	TGTGCCAGTAGTATACTTTTTTTGCGTGACACCGGGGAGCTGTTTTTT	CASSILFLRDTGELFF
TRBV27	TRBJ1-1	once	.	TGTGCCAGCAGTTTTAGATCTAGTGGGACTGAAGCTTTCTTT	CASSFRSSGTEAFF
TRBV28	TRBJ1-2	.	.	TGTGCCAGCAGATCACAGGGTGGCTACACCTTC	CASRSQGGYTF
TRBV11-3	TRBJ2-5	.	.	TGTGCCAGCAGCTCGAACCCAGTGGGAGAGACCCAGTACTTC	CASSSNPVGETQYF
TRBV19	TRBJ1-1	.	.	TGTGCCAGTAGTAACGTACGCGGACCGGGGGGCACTGAAGCTTTCTTT	CASSNVRGPGGTEAFF
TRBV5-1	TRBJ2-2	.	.	TGCGCCAGCAGTACCCCGGCGGGCGCCGGGGAGCTGTTTTTT	CASSTPAGAGELFF
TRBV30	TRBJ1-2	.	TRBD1	TGTGCCTGGAGTGAATCCCCCGGGACAGGAGACTATGGCTACACCTTC	CAWSESPGTGDYGYTF
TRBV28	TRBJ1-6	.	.	TGTGCCAGCAGCCAACCAGTGGATTCACCCCTCCACTTT	CASSQPVDSPLHF
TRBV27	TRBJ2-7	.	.	TGTGCCAGCAGTTTAGGATACGAGCAGTACTTC	CASSLGYEQYF
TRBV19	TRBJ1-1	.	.	TGTGCCAGTAGTATAGGGAGGGCCACTGAAGCTTTCTTT	CASSIGRATEAFF
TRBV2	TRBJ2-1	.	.	TGTGCCAGCAGTGACTACGCCTCCTACAATGAGCAGTTCTTC	CASSDYASYNEQFF
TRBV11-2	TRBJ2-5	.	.	TGTGCCAGCAGCTTCGCAGCACAAGAGACCCAGTACTTC	CASSFAAQETQYF
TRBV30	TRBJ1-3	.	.	TGTGCCTGGAGTGTAACCCCGGGGACCATATATTTT	CAWSVTPGTIYF